Sequencing of this T cell receptor (beta chain) was carried out in a study of T cells in localized non-small cell lung cancer. Study-wide points: Heterogeneity remains possible because sequencing was limited to only one tumor region. There were a median roughly 54 of the top 100 tumor clones appearing in adjacent lung. Peak T cell clonality was found in uninvolved adjacent lung, exceeding tumor.

CDR3 length: 16 amino acids. Germline CDR1 SGHVS, CDR2 FQNEAQ. Trimming took 5 bases from V and 4 from J; bases not matched to a gene: 6. A few counts support this clone. Its antigen remains unidentified. Additional DNA sequences in this sample encode the identical CDR3. Clones were read by immunoSEQ multiplex PCR, and TCRdb kept only the in-frame ones, dropping some. The sample has tens of thousands of clones, approximately 90% seen once. The sequenced sample was peripheral blood, obtained before any cancer treatment. The TCR was taken from a woman aged 35 to 70 with stage I squamous cell lung carcinoma. The chain recombines TRBV7-8 with TRBJ2-5, with TRBD2 identical over 14 bases. The CDR3 protein is CASSPTSGGALETQYF. The CDR3, as DNA: TGTGCCAGCAGCCCGACTAGCGGGGGGGCGTTAGAGACCCAGTACTTC.